The rows below give T cell receptor beta chains drawn from one sample of a study of chemoradiotherapy in HPV16-positive cancers. Generated by immunoSEQ multiplex PCR, the TCRdb table keeps only in-frame clones and is missing some. The top ten hold 4% to 4.5% of the sample, which has tens of thousands of clones, about 88% seen once. Sequenced material: blood, taken from a patient who underwent chemoradiotherapy. These receptors originate from a human donor with HPV-associated anogenital cancer. Each CDR3 is given with its conserved first and last residue. The order of the fields is V gene, J gene, clone size, D gene, CDR3 protein, CDR3 DNA. A D gene is named only where the DNA matches it firmly. Rows may omit the clone size; those that give it use once, few, many or a size class.

V: TRBV5-1
J: TRBJ1-5
size: NA
D: NA
CDR3: CASSLGGPPGNQPQHF
DNA: TGCGCCAGCAGCTTGGGAGGTCCGCCGGGCAATCAGCCCCAGCATTTT

V: TRBV7-2
J: TRBJ1-2
size: NA
D: NA
CDR3: CASSGGLYVGGYTF
DNA: TGTGCCAGCAGCGGGGGTCTTTACGTCGGTGGCTACACCTTC

V: TRBV11-1
J: TRBJ2-2
size: NA
D: TRBD2
CDR3: CASSPGLAGGYTGELFF
DNA: TGTGCCAGCAGCCCGGGACTAGCGGGGGGTTACACCGGGGAGCTGTTTTTT

V: TRBV19
J: TRBJ1-1
size: NA
D: NA
CDR3: CASSSRGSTTEAFF
DNA: TGTGCCAGTAGTTCTAGGGGGTCTACCACTGAAGCTTTCTTT

V: TRBV28
J: TRBJ2-1
size: NA
D: NA
CDR3: CASTPVNSYNEQFF
DNA: TGTGCCAGTACGCCCGTAAACTCCTACAATGAGCAGTTCTTC

V: TRBV5-6
J: TRBJ2-7
size: NA
D: NA
CDR3: CASSRRAGVGEQYF
DNA: TGTGCCAGCAGCAGAAGAGCAGGTGTAGGCGAGCAGTACTTC

V: TRBV30
J: TRBJ2-7
size: NA
D: NA
CDR3: CAWSPGTVSYEQYF
DNA: TGTGCCTGGAGCCCCGGGACCGTCTCCTACGAGCAGTACTTC

V: TRBV14
J: TRBJ2-7
size: NA
D: NA
CDR3: CASSKGVFDEQYF
DNA: TGTGCCAGCAGTAAGGGGGTTTTTGACGAGCAGTACTTC

V: TRBV28
J: TRBJ1-5
size: NA
D: NA
CDR3: CASSPDFSNQPQHF
DNA: TGTGCCAGCAGTCCCGACTTTAGCAATCAGCCCCAGCATTTT

V: TRBV6-5
J: TRBJ2-1
size: NA
D: NA
CDR3: CASRPRGLVGNEQFF
DNA: TGTGCCAGCAGACCCCGGGGACTTGTCGGCAATGAGCAGTTCTTC

V: TRBV13
J: TRBJ1-1
size: once
D: NA
CDR3: CASSLSDGGRFVKAFF
DNA: TGTGCCAGCAGCTTAAGTGATGGGGGGCGGTTTGTCAAAGCTTTCTTT

V: TRBV30
J: TRBJ1-6
size: NA
D: NA
CDR3: CAWSVDSSNSPLHF
DNA: TGTGCCTGGAGTGTGGACAGTTCTAATTCACCCCTCCACTTT

V: TRBV5-7
J: TRBJ1-2
size: NA
D: NA
CDR3: CASSPFRSSTNYGYTF
DNA: TGTGCCAGCAGCCCCTTTAGGAGCAGCACTAACTATGGCTACACCTTC

V: TRBV6-1
J: TRBJ2-7
size: NA
D: NA
CDR3: CASSGQAYEQYF
DNA: TGTGCCAGCAGTGGACAGGCCTACGAGCAGTACTTC

V: TRBV10-1
J: TRBJ2-1
size: NA
D: TRBD2
CDR3: CASSEGLAGGPEQFF
DNA: TGCGCCAGCAGTGAGGGACTAGCGGGGGGTCCTGAGCAGTTCTTC

V: TRBV28
J: TRBJ1-5
size: NA
D: TRBD1
CDR3: CASATLTGGRQPQHF
DNA: TGTGCCAGCGCAACTCTTACAGGGGGCCGACAGCCCCAGCATTTT

V: TRBV14
J: TRBJ2-2
size: few
D: TRBD2
CDR3: CASSRLAGESTGELFF
DNA: TGTGCCAGCAGCCGCCTAGCGGGAGAGAGTACCGGGGAGCTGTTTTTT

V: TRBV14
J: TRBJ1-2
size: NA
D: TRBD1
CDR3: CASSQVTGAYGYTF
DNA: TGTGCCAGCAGCCAAGTTACAGGGGCCTATGGCTACACCTTC